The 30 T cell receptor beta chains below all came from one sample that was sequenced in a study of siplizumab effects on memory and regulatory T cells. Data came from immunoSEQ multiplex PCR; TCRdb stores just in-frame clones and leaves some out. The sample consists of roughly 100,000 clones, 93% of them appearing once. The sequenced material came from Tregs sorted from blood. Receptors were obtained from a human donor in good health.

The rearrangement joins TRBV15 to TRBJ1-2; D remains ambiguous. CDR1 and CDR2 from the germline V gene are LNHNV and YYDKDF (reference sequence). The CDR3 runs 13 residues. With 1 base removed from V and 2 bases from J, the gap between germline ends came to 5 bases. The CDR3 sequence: CATSRVGNYGYTF. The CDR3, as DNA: TGTGCCACCAGCAGAGTAGGGAACTATGGCTACACCTTC.

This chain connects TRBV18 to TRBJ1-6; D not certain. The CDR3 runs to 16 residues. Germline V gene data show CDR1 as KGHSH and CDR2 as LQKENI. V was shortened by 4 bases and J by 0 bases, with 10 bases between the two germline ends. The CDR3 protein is CASSRSGSSYNSPLHF. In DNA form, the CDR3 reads TGTGCCAGCTCACGCTCAGGAAGCTCCTATAATTCACCCCTCCACTTT.

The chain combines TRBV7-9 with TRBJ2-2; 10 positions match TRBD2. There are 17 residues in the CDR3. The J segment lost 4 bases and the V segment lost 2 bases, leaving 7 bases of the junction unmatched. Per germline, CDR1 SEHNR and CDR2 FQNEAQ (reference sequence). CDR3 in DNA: TGTGCCAGCAGCTTATGGAGTAGCGGGAGGTCCACCGGGGAGCTGTTTTTT. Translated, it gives CASSLWSSGRSTGELFF.

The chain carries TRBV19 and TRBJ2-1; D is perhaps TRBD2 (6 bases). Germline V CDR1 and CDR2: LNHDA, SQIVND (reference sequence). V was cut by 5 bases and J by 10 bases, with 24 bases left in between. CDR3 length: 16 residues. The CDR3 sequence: CASSSSGLTFFREQFF. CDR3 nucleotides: TGTGCCAGTAGTTCCTCGGGACTGACCTTCTTTAGGGAGCAGTTCTTC.

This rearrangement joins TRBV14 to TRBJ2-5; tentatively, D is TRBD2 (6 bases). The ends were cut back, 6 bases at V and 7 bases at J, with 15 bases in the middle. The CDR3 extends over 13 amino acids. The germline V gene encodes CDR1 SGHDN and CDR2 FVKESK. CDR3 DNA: TGTGCCAGCAGTGAAGGGTCAGCGGGGACCCAGTACTTC. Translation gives CASSEGSAGTQYF.

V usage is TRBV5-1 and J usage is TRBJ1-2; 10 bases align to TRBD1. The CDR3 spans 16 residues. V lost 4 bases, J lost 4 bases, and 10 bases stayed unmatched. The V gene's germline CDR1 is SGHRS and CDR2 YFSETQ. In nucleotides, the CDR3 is TGCGCCAGCAGCCTGCCCGGGACAGGGGCCCTCTATGGCTACACCTTC. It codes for CASSLPGTGALYGYTF.

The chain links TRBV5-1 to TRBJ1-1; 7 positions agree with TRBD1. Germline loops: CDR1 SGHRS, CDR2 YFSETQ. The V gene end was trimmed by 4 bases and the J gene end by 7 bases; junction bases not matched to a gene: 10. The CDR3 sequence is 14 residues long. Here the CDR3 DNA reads TGCGCCAGCAGCCTGGAGGGGGCACTTGATGAAGCTTTCTTT. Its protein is CASSLEGALDEAFF.

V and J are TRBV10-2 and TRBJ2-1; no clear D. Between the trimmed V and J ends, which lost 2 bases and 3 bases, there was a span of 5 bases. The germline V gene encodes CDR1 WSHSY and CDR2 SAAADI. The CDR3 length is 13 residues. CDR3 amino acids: CASSELNYNEQFF. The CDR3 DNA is TGCGCCAGCAGTGAGCTTAACTACAATGAGCAGTTCTTC.

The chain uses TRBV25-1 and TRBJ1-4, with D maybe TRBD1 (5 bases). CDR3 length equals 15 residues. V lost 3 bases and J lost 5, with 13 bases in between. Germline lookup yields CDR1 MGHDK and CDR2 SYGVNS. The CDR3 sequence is CASSERGIRNEKLFF. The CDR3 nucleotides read TGTGCCAGCAGTGAGCGGGGGATTAGGAATGAAAAACTGTTTTTT. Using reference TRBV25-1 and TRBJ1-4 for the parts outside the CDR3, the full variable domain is EADIYQTPRYLVIGTGKKITLECSQTMGHDKMYWYQQDPGMELHLIHYSYGVNSTEKGDLSSESTVSRIRTEHFPLTLESARPSHTSQYLCASSERGIRNEKLFFGSGTQLSVL.

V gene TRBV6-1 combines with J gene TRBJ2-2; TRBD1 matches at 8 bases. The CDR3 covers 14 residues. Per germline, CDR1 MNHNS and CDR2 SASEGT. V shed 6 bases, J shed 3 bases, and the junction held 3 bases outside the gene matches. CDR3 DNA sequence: TGTGCCAGCAGAGGGGACAGGCACACCGGGGAGCTGTTTTTT. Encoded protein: CASRGDRHTGELFF.

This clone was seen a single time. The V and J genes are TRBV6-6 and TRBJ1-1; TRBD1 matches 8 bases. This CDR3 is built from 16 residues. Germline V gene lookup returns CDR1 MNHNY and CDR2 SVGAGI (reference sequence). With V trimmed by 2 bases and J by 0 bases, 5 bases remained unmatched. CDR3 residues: CASSYLTGGMNTEAFF. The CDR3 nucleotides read TGTGCCAGCAGTTACCTTACAGGGGGGATGAACACTGAAGCTTTCTTT.

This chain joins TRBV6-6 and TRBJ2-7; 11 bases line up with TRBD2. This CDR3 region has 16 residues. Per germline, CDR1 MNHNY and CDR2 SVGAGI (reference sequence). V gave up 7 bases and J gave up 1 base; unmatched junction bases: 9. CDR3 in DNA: TGTGCCAGCAAATTAACCCTAGCGGGAGGTTCCTACGAGCAGTACTTC. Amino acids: CASKLTLAGGSYEQYF.

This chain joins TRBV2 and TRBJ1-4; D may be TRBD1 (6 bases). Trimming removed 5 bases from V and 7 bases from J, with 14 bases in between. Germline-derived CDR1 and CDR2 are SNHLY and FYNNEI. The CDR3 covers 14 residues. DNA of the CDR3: TGTGCCAGCAGTCCACAGGGTATAGGTGAAAAACTGTTTTTT. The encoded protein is CASSPQGIGEKLFF.

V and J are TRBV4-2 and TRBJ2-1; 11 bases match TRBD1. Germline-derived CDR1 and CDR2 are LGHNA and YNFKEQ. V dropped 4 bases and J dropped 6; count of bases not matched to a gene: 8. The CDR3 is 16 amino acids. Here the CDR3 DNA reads TGTGCCAGCAGCCGAAGAGGGGGGACAGGGGGCAATGAGCAGTTCTTC. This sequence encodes CASSRRGGTGGNEQFF.

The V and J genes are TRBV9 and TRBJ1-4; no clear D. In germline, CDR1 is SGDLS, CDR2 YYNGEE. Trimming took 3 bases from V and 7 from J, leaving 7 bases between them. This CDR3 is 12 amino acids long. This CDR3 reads CASSADGEKLFF. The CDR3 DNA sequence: TGTGCCAGCAGCGCGGACGGTGAAAAACTGTTTTTT. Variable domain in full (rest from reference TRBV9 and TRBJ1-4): DSGVTQTPKHLITATGQRVTLRCSPRSGDLSVYWYQQSLDQGLQFLIQYYNGEERAKGNILERFSAQQFPDLHSELNLSSLELGDSALYFCASSADGEKLFFGSGTQLSVL.

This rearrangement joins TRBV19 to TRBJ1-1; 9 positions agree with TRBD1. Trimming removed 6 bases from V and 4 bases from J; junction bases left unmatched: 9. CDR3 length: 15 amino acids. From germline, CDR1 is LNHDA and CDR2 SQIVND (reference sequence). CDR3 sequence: CASRDYRGPGTEAFF. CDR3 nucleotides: TGTGCCAGTAGAGACTACAGGGGGCCCGGCACTGAAGCTTTCTTT.

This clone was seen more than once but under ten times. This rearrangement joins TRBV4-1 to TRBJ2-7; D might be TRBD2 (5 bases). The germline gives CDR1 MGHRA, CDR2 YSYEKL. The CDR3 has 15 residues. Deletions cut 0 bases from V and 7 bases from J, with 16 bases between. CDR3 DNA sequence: TGCGCCAGCAGCCAAGAGTGGTCGGGCTCGGGGGAGCAGTACTTC. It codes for CASSQEWSGSGEQYF.

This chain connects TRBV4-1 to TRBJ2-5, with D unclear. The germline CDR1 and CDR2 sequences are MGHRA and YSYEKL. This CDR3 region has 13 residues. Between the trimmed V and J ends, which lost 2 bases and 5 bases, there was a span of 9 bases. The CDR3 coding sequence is TGCGCCAGCAGCCAAATGACACTGGAGACCCAGTACTTC. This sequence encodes CASSQMTLETQYF.

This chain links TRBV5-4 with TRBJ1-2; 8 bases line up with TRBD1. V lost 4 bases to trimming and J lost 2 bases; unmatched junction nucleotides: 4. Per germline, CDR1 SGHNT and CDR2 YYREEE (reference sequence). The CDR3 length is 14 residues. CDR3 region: CASSRTGSNYGYTF. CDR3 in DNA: TGTGCCAGCAGCCGGACAGGGTCCAACTATGGCTACACCTTC.

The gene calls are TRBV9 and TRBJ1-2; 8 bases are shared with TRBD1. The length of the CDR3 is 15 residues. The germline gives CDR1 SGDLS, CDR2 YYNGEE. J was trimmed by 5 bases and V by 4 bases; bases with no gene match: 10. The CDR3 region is CASSYRTGLGYGYTF. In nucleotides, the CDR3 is TGTGCCAGCAGCTACAGGACAGGGTTAGGTTATGGCTACACCTTC.

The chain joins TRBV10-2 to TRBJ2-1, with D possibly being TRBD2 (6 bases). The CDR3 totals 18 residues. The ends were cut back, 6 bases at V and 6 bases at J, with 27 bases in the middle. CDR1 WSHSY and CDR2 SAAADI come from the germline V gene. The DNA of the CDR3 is TGCGCCAGCAGGGGGTGGGGGGTCAGGTCGCGGGACGGCAATGAGCAGTTCTTC. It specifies CASRGWGVRSRDGNEQFF.

The CDR3 DNA sequence: TGTGCCAGTAGGAGACAGGGCCTCTCTGGAAACACCATATATTTT. Protein product: CASRRQGLSGNTIYF. This chain links TRBV19 with TRBJ1-3; 7 nucleotides line up with TRBD1. Losses at the gene ends were 6 bases for V and 0 bases for J; bases not matched to a gene: 5. Germline V lookup: CDR1 LNHDA, CDR2 SQIVND (reference sequence). The CDR3 consists of 15 residues.

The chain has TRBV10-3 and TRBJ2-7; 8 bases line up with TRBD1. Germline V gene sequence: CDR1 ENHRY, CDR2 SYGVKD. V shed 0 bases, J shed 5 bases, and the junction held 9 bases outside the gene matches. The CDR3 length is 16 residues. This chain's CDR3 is CAISESGQGAINEQYF. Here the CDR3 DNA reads TGTGCCATCAGTGAGTCAGGTCAGGGGGCGATCAACGAGCAGTACTTC.

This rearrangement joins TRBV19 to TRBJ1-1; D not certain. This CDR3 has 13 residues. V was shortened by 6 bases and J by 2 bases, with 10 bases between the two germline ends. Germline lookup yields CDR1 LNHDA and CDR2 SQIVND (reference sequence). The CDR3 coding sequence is TGTGCCAGTAGCGACCGATTTAACACTGAAGCTTTCTTT. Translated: CASSDRFNTEAFF.

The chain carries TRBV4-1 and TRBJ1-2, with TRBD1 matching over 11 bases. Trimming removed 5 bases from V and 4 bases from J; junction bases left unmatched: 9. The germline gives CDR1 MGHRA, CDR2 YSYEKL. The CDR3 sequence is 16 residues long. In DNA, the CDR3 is TGCGCCAGCAGCTTAGCCCCGGGACAGGGGGTCTATGGCTACACCTTC. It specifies CASSLAPGQGVYGYTF.

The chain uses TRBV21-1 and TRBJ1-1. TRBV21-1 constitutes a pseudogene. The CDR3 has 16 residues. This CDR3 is CASSTTWRRMNTEAFF. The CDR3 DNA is TGTGCCAGCAGCACTACTTGGAGACGGATGAACACTGAAGCTTTCTTT.

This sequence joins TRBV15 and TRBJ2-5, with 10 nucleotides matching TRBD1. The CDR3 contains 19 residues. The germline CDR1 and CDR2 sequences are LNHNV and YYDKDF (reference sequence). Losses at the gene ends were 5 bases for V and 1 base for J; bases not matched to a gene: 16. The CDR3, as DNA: TGTGCCACCAGCGGAACCGGGACAGGGGTCCCATGGGGCCAAGAGACCCAGTACTTC. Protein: CATSGTGTGVPWGQETQYF.

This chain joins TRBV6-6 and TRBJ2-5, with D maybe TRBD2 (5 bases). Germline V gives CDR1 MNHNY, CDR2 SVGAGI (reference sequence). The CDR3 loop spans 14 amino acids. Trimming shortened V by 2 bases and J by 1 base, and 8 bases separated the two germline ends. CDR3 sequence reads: CASSYGLLQETQYF. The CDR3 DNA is TGTGCCAGCAGTTACGGACTCCTCCAAGAGACCCAGTACTTC.

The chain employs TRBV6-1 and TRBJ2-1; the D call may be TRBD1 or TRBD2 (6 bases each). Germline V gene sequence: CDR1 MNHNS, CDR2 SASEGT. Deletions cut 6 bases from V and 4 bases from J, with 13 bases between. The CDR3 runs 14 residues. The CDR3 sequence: CASRKGGRYNEQFF. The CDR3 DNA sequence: TGTGCCAGCAGAAAAGGGGGGAGATACAATGAGCAGTTCTTC.

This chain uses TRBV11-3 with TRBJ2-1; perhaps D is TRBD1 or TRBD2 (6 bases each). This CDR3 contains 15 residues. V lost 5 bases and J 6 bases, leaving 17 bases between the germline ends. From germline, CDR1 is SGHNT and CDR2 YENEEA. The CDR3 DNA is TGTGCCAGCAGCCTGATGGGGGGCTGGGGCAATGAGCAGTTCTTC. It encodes CASSLMGGWGNEQFF.